These 30 T cell receptor beta chains came from one sample sequenced in a study of T cell responses to AZD1222 COVID-19 vaccine. Here immunoSEQ multiplex PCR was the method, and the copy in TCRdb shows in-frame clones only, minus some. The sample holds some 92,000 clones, under 95% seen once. The sample in question was peripheral blood, obtained on day 0 of MenACWY control vaccination. These receptors were obtained from an adult in good health.

Notes on this clone: The sample holds other DNA sequences that translate to the same CDR3. The gene calls are TRBV28 and TRBJ2-7, with a tentative D call TRBD2 (6 bases). Trimming took 6 bases from V and 1 from J, leaving 13 bases between them. The CDR3 is 14 amino acids. The V gene's germline CDR1 is MDHEN and CDR2 SYDVKM. DNA for the CDR3: TGTGCCAGCAGAGCGGGTGGGGGTTCCTACGAGCAGTACTTC. This encodes CASRAGGGSYEQYF.

The chain is built from TRBV18 and TRBJ1-1, with D uncertain. Germline values: CDR1 KGHSH, CDR2 LQKENI. V was clipped by 4 bases and J by 1 base, with 7 bases between them. The CDR3 loop spans 13 amino acids. CDR3 nucleotide sequence: TGTGCCAGCTCACAGGGTGAGAACACTGAAGCTTTCTTT. Amino acid sequence: CASSQGENTEAFF.

The rearrangement uses TRBV3-1 (or the pseudogene TRBV3-2) and TRBJ1-4; unclear D gene. CDR3 length: 12 residues. Trimming left V 3 bases short and J 8 bases short, with 7 bases between. Germline V gene sequence: CDR1 LGHDT, CDR2 YNNKEL (reference sequence). The CDR3 DNA reads as TGTGCCAGCAGCCACCGCGGGGAAAAACTGTTTTTT. Translating gives CASSHRGEKLFF.

This chain joins TRBV11-2 and TRBJ1-2, with D uncertain. Germline V gene data show CDR1 as SGHAT and CDR2 as FQNNGV. This CDR3 has 15 amino acids. The ends were cut back, 1 base at V and 4 bases at J, with 13 bases in the middle. CDR3 in amino acids: CASSLGSSLSYGYTF. The DNA of the CDR3 is TGTGCCAGCAGCTTAGGTAGCAGCTTGTCCTATGGCTACACCTTC.

V and J are TRBV6-5 and TRBJ2-7; D is tentatively TRBD1 or TRBD2 (5 bases each). V lost 0 bases and J lost 2, with 11 bases in between. This CDR3 has 15 amino acids. In germline, CDR1 is MNHEY, CDR2 SVGAGI. The CDR3 reads CASSYSGASTYEQYF. The CDR3 DNA reads as TGTGCCAGCAGTTACTCCGGGGCATCAACCTACGAGCAGTACTTC.

This chain links TRBV3-1 (or the pseudogene TRBV3-2) with TRBJ1-1; no clear D gene. V lost 2 bases and J 1 base, leaving 5 bases between the germline ends. The CDR3 spans 13 residues. CDR1 is LGHDT, CDR2 YNNKEL, per germline (reference sequence). CDR3 sequence reads: CASSQPENTEAFF. The CDR3 DNA sequence: TGTGCCAGCAGCCAACCGGAGAACACTGAAGCTTTCTTT.

The V call is TRBV5-5, the J call TRBJ2-3; TRBD1 is a possible D gene (6 bases). CDR1 and CDR2 (germline): SGHKS, YYEKEE (reference sequence). V gave up 4 bases and J gave up 6 bases, with 12 bases separating them. This CDR3 region has 13 residues. The CDR3, as DNA: TGTGCCAGCAGCATTCCAGGGGCGGATACGCAGTATTTT. It codes for CASSIPGADTQYF.

In this sample, this clone turned up once. This chain connects TRBV7-2 to TRBJ1-2; no clear D. CDR3 length: 13 residues. The V end lost 1 base, the J end lost 8 bases, and 11 bases lay between the germline ends. Germline V gene sequence: CDR1 SGHTA, CDR2 FQGNSA. In nucleotides, the CDR3 is TGTGCCAGCAGCTTAGGGTACACTATGGGCTACACCTTC. It specifies CASSLGYTMGYTF.

The chain recombines TRBV28 with TRBJ1-2; possible D gene TRBD1, 5 bases. Trimming took 2 bases from V and 6 from J, leaving 19 bases between them. The CDR3 is made up of 16 amino acids. The germline V gene encodes CDR1 MDHEN and CDR2 SYDVKM. The CDR3 loop is CASSLRPGPGDHGYTF. CDR3 nucleotide sequence: TGTGCCAGCAGTTTACGTCCGGGGCCTGGGGACCATGGCTACACCTTC.

The CDR3 nucleotides are TGCAGTGCTAGTAGGGGGAGGGGGACTTTAGACTATGGCTACACCTTC. Amino acids: CSASRGRGTLDYGYTF. The V call is TRBV20-1, the J call TRBJ1-2; the D gene is possibly TRBD1 (6 bases). Trimming removed 3 bases at V and 3 bases at J, with 20 bases between. Germline CDR1 and CDR2: DFQATT and SNEGSKA (reference sequence). This CDR3 spans 16 amino acids.

The chain employs TRBV19 and TRBJ1-2; 7 nucleotides match TRBD1. After removal of 3 bases from V and 3 bases from J, the junction contained 7 bases not matched to a gene. Germline CDR1 reads LNHDA; CDR2 reads SQIVND (reference sequence). The CDR3 runs to 15 residues. The CDR3 spells CASSIPAGGDYGYTF. The CDR3 nucleotides read TGTGCCAGTAGTATTCCGGCAGGGGGAGACTATGGCTACACCTTC. Filled out from reference TRBV19 and TRBJ1-2, the complete variable domain reads DGGITQSPKYLFRKEGQNVTLSCEQNLNHDAMYWYRQDPGQGLRLIYYSQIVNDFQKGDIAEGYSVSREKKESFPLTVTSAQKNPTAFYLCASSIPAGGDYGYTFGSGTRLTVV.

The chain carries TRBV7-9 and TRBJ2-7; TRBD1 aligns across 7 bases. Germline V gene data show CDR1 as SEHNR and CDR2 as FQNEAQ (reference sequence). J was trimmed by 5 bases and V by 5 bases; bases with no gene match: 6. CDR3 length equals 13 residues. The CDR3: CASSDLTGNEQYF. The CDR3 bases are TGTGCCAGCAGCGACCTGACAGGGAACGAGCAGTACTTC.

In regard to this clone: Other DNA sequences of this sample code for an identical CDR3. The chain links TRBV7-2 to TRBJ2-2; D not certain. The CDR3 consists of 13 residues. Germline lookup yields CDR1 SGHTA and CDR2 FQGNSA. V lost 0 bases and J 6 bases, leaving 5 bases between the germline ends. DNA for the CDR3: TGTGCCAGCAGCTTAGCGTTGGCCGGGGAGCTGTTTTTT. This sequence encodes CASSLALAGELFF. The complete variable domain, with remaining parts taken from reference TRBV7-2 and TRBJ2-2, reads GAGVSQSPSNKVTEKGKDVELRCDPISGHTALYWYRQSLGQGLEFLIYFQGNSAPDKSGLPSDRFSAERTGGSVSTLTIQRTQQEDSAVYLCASSLALAGELFFGEGSRLTVL.

The genes are TRBV21-1 and TRBJ1-5. TRBV21-1 has pseudogene status. This CDR3 spans 15 amino acids. The DNA of the CDR3 is TGTGCCAGCAGCCTATTGCGGCAGATCAATCAGCCCCAGCATTTT. Translation gives CASSLLRQINQPQHF.

The chain recombines TRBV7-9 with TRBJ1-1, with D hard to call. Trimming took 1 base from V and 6 from J, leaving 6 bases between them. CDR3 size: 12 residues. In germline, CDR1 is SEHNR, CDR2 FQNEAQ (reference sequence). The DNA of the CDR3 is TGTGCCAGCAGCTTAGAGTCACCTGAAGCTTTCTTT. It codes for CASSLESPEAFF. Full variable domain (remainder filled in from reference TRBV7-9 and TRBJ1-1): DTGVSQNPRHKITKRGQNVTFRCDPISEHNRLYWYRQTLGQGPEFLTYFQNEAQLEKSRLLSDRFSAERPKGSFSTLEIQRTEQGDSAMYLCASSLESPEAFFGQGTRLTVV.

This chain links TRBV15 with TRBJ1-1; D might be TRBD1 (6 bases). This CDR3 is built from 15 residues. Germline V gives CDR1 LNHNV, CDR2 YYDKDF (reference sequence). V was shortened by 0 bases and J by 5 bases, with 13 bases between the two germline ends. The CDR3 protein is CATSREGLRGTEAFF. DNA of the CDR3: TGTGCCACCAGCAGAGAGGGCCTTAGGGGGACTGAAGCTTTCTTT.

The chain recombines TRBV7-8 with TRBJ1-5; D might be TRBD1 (5 bases). Trimming shortened V by 0 bases and J by 0 bases, and 12 bases separated the two germline ends. Germline CDR1 and CDR2: SGHVS and FQNEAQ. The CDR3 covers 17 residues. For the CDR3, the DNA is TGTGCCAGCAGCTTAGCTTCGGGGGGAACTAGCAATCAGCCCCAGCATTTT. Its translation: CASSLASGGTSNQPQHF.

This clone was detected once. J is TRBJ1-1 and V is TRBV29-1; D is ambiguous. Trimming removed 7 bases at V and 5 bases at J, with 14 bases between. This CDR3 has 12 amino acids. CDR1 is SQVTM, CDR2 ANQGSEA, per germline. The CDR3 loop is CSAKLRGTEAFF. The CDR3 region has the DNA TGCAGCGCCAAATTACGTGGGACTGAAGCTTTCTTT.

The chain combines TRBV13 with TRBJ2-3; 10 positions agree with TRBD1. The germline V gene has CDR1 PRHDT and CDR2 FYEKMQ (reference sequence). The CDR3 length is 14 residues. Losses at the gene ends were 4 bases for V and 5 bases for J; bases not matched to a gene: 3. The CDR3 loop is CASSSRDRGDTQYF. CDR3 bases: TGTGCCAGCAGCTCCCGGGACAGGGGAGATACGCAGTATTTT.

This rearrangement joins TRBV5-3 to TRBJ1-3; TRBD1 aligns across 9 bases. TRBV5-3 counts as an open reading frame of uncertain function. The J segment lost 4 bases and the V segment lost 4 bases, leaving 9 bases of the junction unmatched. The CDR3 is made up of 16 amino acids. CDR3 in amino acids: CARSGKGQGIGNTIYF. CDR3 nucleotides: TGTGCCAGAAGCGGAAAGGGACAGGGAATAGGAAACACCATATATTTT.

Only one count was recorded for this clone. The V call is TRBV24-1, the J call TRBJ2-1, with TRBD2 identical over 12 bases. Losses at the gene ends were 4 bases for V and 6 bases for J; bases not matched to a gene: 6. The V gene's germline CDR1 is KGHDR and CDR2 SFDVKD. The CDR3 extends over 16 amino acids. The CDR3 loop reads CATSEPLAGGPNEQFF. CDR3 DNA sequence: TGTGCCACCAGTGAACCCCTAGCGGGGGGGCCCAATGAGCAGTTCTTC.

The chain recombines TRBV19 with TRBJ1-5; 7 bases agree with TRBD1. Germline V gene lookup returns CDR1 LNHDA and CDR2 SQIVND (reference sequence). Germline trimming cut 4 bases from V and 0 bases from J; bases unmatched to any gene: 3. The CDR3 is 15 residues long. The CDR3 sequence: CASSTGTDSNQPQHF. The CDR3 DNA is TGTGCCAGTAGTACGGGGACAGATAGCAATCAGCCCCAGCATTTT.

The chain uses TRBV27 and TRBJ2-3; 8 bases agree with TRBD2. CDR1 and CDR2 from the germline V gene are MNHEY and SMNVEV (reference sequence). The CDR3 contains 16 residues. With 5 bases clipped from V and 4 bases from J, the junction kept 11 bases outside the gene matches. For the CDR3, the DNA is TGTGCCAGCAGTCCAGCACTAGCGGTACTGTCAGATACGCAGTATTTT. It specifies CASSPALAVLSDTQYF.

This clone was recorded once. This rearrangement joins TRBV18 to TRBJ1-3; D remains unclear. This CDR3 comprises 17 residues. V shed 3 bases and J shed 0 bases, with 15 bases lying between them. The germline V gene has CDR1 KGHSH and CDR2 LQKENI. The CDR3, as DNA: TGTGCCAGCTCACCCCTAGCCAACACCTACTCTGGAAACACCATATATTTT. It translates to CASSPLANTYSGNTIYF.

This clone was detected only once. The CDR3 here is CATSEAARETQYF. The CDR3 region has the DNA TGTGCCACCAGTGAGGCTGCGCGGGAGACCCAGTACTTC. The rearrangement links TRBV24-1 to TRBJ2-5; D unclear. From germline, CDR1 is KGHDR and CDR2 SFDVKD. V was clipped by 4 bases and J by 5 bases, with 10 bases between them. This CDR3 spans 13 amino acids.

The J gene is TRBJ2-1, the V gene TRBV19; D is ambiguous. Per the germline V gene, CDR1 is LNHDA and CDR2 is SQIVND (reference sequence). Deletions cut 5 bases from V and 8 bases from J, with 10 bases between. The CDR3 runs 12 residues. CDR3 sequence (DNA): TGTGCCAGTAGTGCCCTAGTCCATGAGCAGTTCTTC. Translating it yields CASSALVHEQFF.

The gene calls are TRBV29-1 and TRBJ2-7; 7 nucleotides match TRBD1. The length of the CDR3 is 14 residues. The J segment lost 1 base and the V segment lost 7 bases, leaving 10 bases of the junction unmatched. CDR1 SQVTM and CDR2 ANQGSEA come from the germline V gene. CDR3 DNA sequence: TGCAGCGCCACACAGGGGTTTACGTCCTACGAGCAGTACTTC. Protein sequence: CSATQGFTSYEQYF.

Written as DNA, the CDR3 is TGTGCCAGCTCACCTGGGACCATGCAGAGCTCACCCCTCCACTTT. Amino acid sequence: CASSPGTMQSSPLHF. The genes are TRBV18 and TRBJ1-6, with a possible D match to TRBD1 (5 bases). The CDR3 contains 15 residues. Germline-derived CDR1 and CDR2 are KGHSH and LQKENI. With 3 bases removed from V and 10 bases from J, the gap between germline ends came to 16 bases.

The V call is TRBV10-3, the J call TRBJ2-1; D is perhaps TRBD1 or TRBD2 (5 bases each). Germline V lookup: CDR1 ENHRY, CDR2 SYGVKD. The CDR3 is made up of 15 amino acids. V lost 7 bases, J lost 6 bases, and 19 bases lay in between. CDR3 region: CAITHNRDPTNEQFF. For the CDR3, the DNA is TGTGCCATCACCCACAACCGGGACCCAACCAATGAGCAGTTCTTC.

This chain connects TRBV19 to TRBJ1-1; tentative D call: TRBD1 (6 bases). Germline V gene sequence: CDR1 LNHDA, CDR2 SQIVND (reference sequence). The CDR3 spans 12 residues. Trimming pared 10 bases from V and 1 base from J, leaving 10 bases between. The CDR3 protein is CATTQGNTEAFF. CDR3 sequence (DNA): TGTGCCACCACACAGGGGAACACTGAAGCTTTCTTT.